Listed here are 16 T cell receptor beta chains from one sample, sequenced in a study of blood T cell repertoires in COVID-19. TCRdb's copy holds only in-frame clones and misses some; the assay was immunoSEQ multiplex PCR. The data show 65,000 to 100,000 clones, roughly four fifths seen once. The specimen was peripheral blood. These receptors came from a human donor in a cohort sampled during active COVID-19.

This clone is a singleton in its sample. The rearrangement uses TRBV5-1 and TRBJ1-2; 10 positions agree with TRBD1. This CDR3 is 14 amino acids long. V shed 0 bases and J 6 bases; nucleotides not matched to a gene: 2. Germline V lookup: CDR1 SGHRS, CDR2 YFSETQ. The CDR3 reads CASSLGGTGDGYTF. The CDR3 DNA reads TGCGCCAGCAGCTTGGGAGGGACAGGGGATGGCTACACCTTC.

The chain recombines TRBV29-1 with TRBJ2-1; 7 bases match TRBD1. Germline V lookup: CDR1 SQVTM, CDR2 ANQGSEA. J gave up 7 bases and V 6 bases, and 9 bases lay outside the gene matches. This CDR3 comprises 13 residues. As DNA, the CDR3 is TGCAGCGTCAGACAGGGTAAGGGAAATGAGCAGTTCTTC. Its translation: CSVRQGKGNEQFF.

The chain carries TRBV14 and TRBJ2-7; 7 bases fit TRBD2. With V trimmed by 0 bases and J by 4 bases, 9 bases remained unmatched. CDR1 and CDR2 (germline): SGHDN, FVKESK. The length of the CDR3 is 16 residues. This CDR3 reads CASSQDWASGLYEQYF. Here the CDR3 DNA reads TGTGCCAGCAGCCAAGATTGGGCTAGCGGATTATACGAGCAGTACTTC.

V is TRBV19 and J is TRBJ2-2; D possibly corresponds to TRBD1 (6 bases). Germline-derived CDR1 and CDR2 are LNHDA and SQIVND (reference sequence). CDR3 length: 13 amino acids. V dropped 7 bases and J dropped 7 bases, with 13 bases sitting between them. This CDR3 is CASKQGYIGELFF. The CDR3 DNA reads as TGTGCCAGTAAACAGGGTTATATCGGGGAGCTGTTTTTT.

This clone was detected a few times. The J gene is TRBJ2-7, the V gene TRBV4-1; TRBD1 aligns across 10 bases. The germline V gene encodes CDR1 MGHRA and CDR2 YSYEKL. This CDR3 is 16 amino acids long. V trimming: 6 bases; J trimming: 3 bases; junction bases outside the gene matches: 11. CDR3: CASRRGGTGDFYEQYF. CDR3 bases: TGCGCCAGCAGGCGCGGGGGGACAGGGGATTTCTACGAGCAGTACTTC.

CDR3 in amino acids: CASSPRTSVTDTQYF. The CDR3, as DNA: TGCGCCAGCAGCCCCCGGACTAGCGTCACAGATACGCAGTATTTT. This chain connects TRBV4-1 to TRBJ2-3; 9 nucleotides agree with TRBD2. There are 15 residues in the CDR3. Trimming removed 4 bases from V and 2 bases from J; junction bases left unmatched: 4. The germline V gene has CDR1 MGHRA and CDR2 YSYEKL.

This clone is termed medium-sized. This chain connects TRBV7-9 to TRBJ1-2, with D possibly TRBD1 on 6 matching bases. The V end lost 5 bases, the J end lost 7 bases, and 14 bases lay between the germline ends. Germline V gene data show CDR1 as SEHNR and CDR2 as FQNEAQ (reference sequence). The CDR3 is made up of 13 amino acids. The chain's CDR3 is CASSLLQGGGYTF. The CDR3 DNA follows: TGTGCCAGCAGCCTATTACAGGGTGGTGGCTACACCTTC.

This clone has only one observation. The chain carries TRBV5-1 and TRBJ1-1; 9 bases match TRBD1. With V trimmed by 0 bases and J by 3 bases, 6 bases remained unmatched. The CDR3 runs 16 residues. The germline V gene encodes CDR1 SGHRS and CDR2 YFSETQ. In DNA, the CDR3 is TGCGCCAGCAGCTTGGGGACAGGGGCCGGGGACACTGAAGCTTTCTTT. This translates into CASSLGTGAGDTEAFF.

CDR3: CASSGYTGGARQNEQFF. In nucleotides, the CDR3 is TGTGCCAGCAGCGGCTACACCGGGGGGGCCCGGCAGAATGAGCAGTTCTTC. V gene TRBV9 combines with J gene TRBJ2-1; 8 bases agree with TRBD2. V gave up 3 bases and J gave up 7 bases; unmatched junction bases: 15. The CDR3 is 17 amino acids. Germline V CDR1 and CDR2: SGDLS, YYNGEE. Variable domain in full (rest from reference TRBV9 and TRBJ2-1): DSGVTQTPKHLITATGQRVTLRCSPRSGDLSVYWYQQSLDQGLQFLIQYYNGEERAKGNILERFSAQQFPDLHSELNLSSLELGDSALYFCASSGYTGGARQNEQFFGPGTRLTVL.

V and J are TRBV5-1 and TRBJ2-1, with 7 bases fitting TRBD2. Looked up from germline, CDR1 is SGHRS and CDR2 is YFSETQ. The V and J ends lost 4 bases and 4 bases, in that order; junction bases with no gene match: 11. The CDR3 totals 16 residues. The CDR3 protein is CASSPEGGGSYNEQFF. The CDR3, as DNA: TGCGCCAGCAGCCCGGAGGGCGGGGGTTCATACAATGAGCAGTTCTTC.

This rearrangement joins TRBV29-1 to TRBJ1-2, with 7 bases matching TRBD1. This CDR3 spans 14 amino acids. Trimming took 4 bases from V and 5 from J; bases not matched to a gene: 10. Germline V gives CDR1 SQVTM, CDR2 ANQGSEA. Written as DNA, the CDR3 is TGCAGCGTTGTAAGACAGGGACTCGGGTATGGCTACACCTTC. The encoded protein is CSVVRQGLGYGYTF.

The chain has TRBV19 and TRBJ2-7, with TRBD2 matching over 7 bases. From germline, CDR1 is LNHDA and CDR2 SQIVND (reference sequence). Germline trimming cut 5 bases from V and 0 bases from J; bases unmatched to any gene: 10. The CDR3 is 16 residues long. The CDR3 region has the DNA TGTGCCAGTAGTCCCTGGGCAGGGACTACCTCCTACGAGCAGTACTTC. Translating it yields CASSPWAGTTSYEQYF.

The chain combines TRBV30 with TRBJ2-3; 9 bases fit TRBD1. V was pared by 1 base and J by 3 bases, with 8 bases of the junction left unmatched. There are 16 residues in the CDR3. Germline CDR1 and CDR2: GTSNPN and SVGIG (reference sequence). CDR3 bases: TGTGCCTGGAGTGACGGGGGGACAGGGATTACAGATACGCAGTATTTT. Encoded protein: CAWSDGGTGITDTQYF.

J is TRBJ2-1 and V is TRBV7-3; the match to TRBD2 covers 8 bases. Germline assignment: CDR1 SGHTA and CDR2 FQGTGA. This CDR3 has 14 amino acids. Trimming at V came to 7 bases and at J to 5 bases, leaving 7 bases not matched to a gene. The CDR3 nucleotides read TGTGCCAGCACGTCCTTAGCGGGAAACAATGAGCAGTTCTTC. Translated, it gives CASTSLAGNNEQFF.

The table lists this clone with a few counts. The chain's CDR3 is CASSPRTTGLRMHNEQFF. CDR3 coding DNA: TGTGCCAGCAGTCCTAGAACCACAGGGCTTAGGATGCACAATGAGCAGTTCTTC. The chain combines TRBV7-8 with TRBJ2-1, with a tentative D call TRBD1 (6 bases). Trimming removed 6 bases from V and 5 bases from J, with 26 bases in between. Germline V gene sequence: CDR1 SGHVS, CDR2 FQNEAQ. CDR3 length equals 18 residues. The variable domain in full, with the rest retrieved from reference TRBV7-8 and TRBJ2-1, is GAGVSQSPRYKVAKRGQDVALRCDPISGHVSLFWYQQALGQGPEFLTYFQNEAQLDKSGLPSDRFFAERPEGSVSTLKIQRTQQEDSAVYLCASSPRTTGLRMHNEQFFGPGTRLTVL.

The rearrangement uses TRBV5-6 and TRBJ1-2; D is perhaps TRBD1 (6 bases). Per germline, CDR1 SGHDT and CDR2 YYEEEE. There are 14 residues in the CDR3. The V and J ends lost 4 bases and 0 bases respectively, with 10 bases between them. The CDR3 is CASSPQGPNYGYTF. CDR3 nucleotide sequence: TGTGCCAGCAGCCCCCAGGGGCCTAACTATGGCTACACCTTC.